The subject of this entry is one T cell receptor beta chain. Generated by immunoSEQ multiplex PCR, the TCRdb table keeps only in-frame clones and is missing some. The sample comprises approximately 840,000 clones, 96% of which are singletons, and about 0.22% rests with the top ten. This sample stems from a study of shared clonotypes between healthy human individuals. Naive CD8 cells were CD45RO-negative, positively selected for CCR7, excluding terminally differentiated effector memory CD45RA+ cells. The receptor's source is a man aged 25 to 40 in good health. Material: naive CD8+ T cells sorted from blood.

Written as DNA, the CDR3 is TGTGCCAGCAGCCTCAGCGGGAGGGCCCGCGCTATCGATGAGCAGTTCTTC. It yields the protein CASSLSGRARAIDEQFF. The gene calls are TRBV5-6 and TRBJ2-1; 10 positions match TRBD2. Germline loops: CDR1 SGHDT, CDR2 YYEEEE. With V trimmed by 4 bases and J by 8 bases, 15 bases remained unmatched. The CDR3 runs to 17 residues.